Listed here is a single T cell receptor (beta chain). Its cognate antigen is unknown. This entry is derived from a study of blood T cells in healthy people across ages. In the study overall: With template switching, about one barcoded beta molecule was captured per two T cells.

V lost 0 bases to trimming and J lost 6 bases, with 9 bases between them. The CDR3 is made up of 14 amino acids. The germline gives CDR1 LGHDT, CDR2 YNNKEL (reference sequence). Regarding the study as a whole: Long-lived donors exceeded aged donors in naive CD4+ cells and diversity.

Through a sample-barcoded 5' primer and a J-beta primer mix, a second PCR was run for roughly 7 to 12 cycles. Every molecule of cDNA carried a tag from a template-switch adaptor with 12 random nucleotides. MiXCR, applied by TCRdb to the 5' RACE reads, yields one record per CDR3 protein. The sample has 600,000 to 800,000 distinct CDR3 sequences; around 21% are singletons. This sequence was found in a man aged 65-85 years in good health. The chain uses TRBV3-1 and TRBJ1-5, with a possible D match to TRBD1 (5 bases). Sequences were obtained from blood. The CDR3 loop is CASSQEGPGQPQHF. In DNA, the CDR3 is TGTGCCAGCAGCCAAGAGGGGCCGGGTCAGCCCCAGCATTTT.